Listed here are 27 T cell receptor beta chains from one sample, sequenced in a study of CD8+CD57+ T cells in acquired aplastic anemia. Individuals selected for sequencing had exhibited CD8+CD57+ cell expansion on flow cytometry. According to the study, genomic DNA was the template for TCR beta VDJ and CDR3 profiling. TCRdb called the reads again in MiXCR, with one record for every CDR3 protein. The table lists around 170,000 distinct CDR3 sequences, nearly 50% of them singletons. Material: sorted CD4+, CD8+, or CD8+CD57+ T cells (not recorded which) from PBMCs. All receptors come from a human donor with aplastic anemia.

This clonotype was observed a few times. The gene calls are TRBV24-1 and TRBJ2-7, with TRBD1 identical over 9 bases. Looked up from germline, CDR1 is KGHDR and CDR2 is SFDVKD. This CDR3 is 16 amino acids long. V trimming: 11 bases; J trimming: 3 bases; junction bases outside the gene matches: 16. The CDR3 reads CASSPSPGQGLYEQYF. The DNA of the CDR3 is TGTGCCAGCTCACCATCGCCGGGACAGGGCCTCTACGAGCAGTACTTC.

The J gene is TRBJ2-1, the V gene TRBV2; tentative D call: TRBD2 (5 bases). The CDR3 is made up of 14 amino acids. Trimming shortened V by 1 base and J by 5 bases, and 9 bases separated the two germline ends. Germline CDR1 is SNHLY and CDR2 is FYNNEI. CDR3 residues: CASSEGTADNEQFF. The DNA of the CDR3 is TGTGCCAGCAGTGAAGGGACTGCAGACAATGAGCAGTTCTTC. The full variable domain, with the rest looked up from reference TRBV2 and TRBJ2-1, is EPEVTQTPSHQVTQMGQEVILRCVPISNHLYFYWYRQILGQKVEFLVSFYNNEISEKSEIFDDQFSVERPDGSNFTLKIRSTKLEDSAMYFCASSEGTADNEQFFGPGTRLTVL.

This rearrangement joins TRBV19 to TRBJ2-2; unclear D gene. Germline CDR1 reads LNHDA; CDR2 reads SQIVND (reference sequence). The CDR3 is made up of 13 amino acids. With 6 bases removed from V and 6 bases from J, the gap between germline ends came to 11 bases. The CDR3 DNA sequence: TGTGCCAGTAGATACGGAATATCCGGGGAGCTGTTTTTT. Protein: CASRYGISGELFF.

In its sample, this clonotype was seen once. This rearrangement joins TRBV7-9 to TRBJ1-5; no definite D call. The CDR3 is 14 amino acids. Germline V lookup: CDR1 SEHNR, CDR2 FQNEAQ (reference sequence). V dropped 5 bases and J dropped 5 bases, with 13 bases sitting between them. The CDR3 nucleotides are TGTGCCAGCAGCCCCCCGCAGAGAGATCAGCCCCAGCATTTT. Its protein is CASSPPQRDQPQHF.

This clonotype has a count of ten or more. This chain links TRBV19 with TRBJ1-5; 8 nucleotides line up with TRBD1. The germline gives CDR1 LNHDA, CDR2 SQIVND (reference sequence). V lost 4 bases, J lost 0 bases, and 11 bases stayed unmatched. The CDR3 is 18 residues long. As DNA, the CDR3 is TGTGCCAGTAGTACCGTGACAGGGGAGGGATATAGCAATCAGCCCCAGCATTTT. Its translation is CASSTVTGEGYSNQPQHF.

The chain employs TRBV6-5 and TRBJ2-3, with D perhaps TRBD1 (5 bases). This CDR3 contains 13 residues. Germline V gene sequence: CDR1 MNHEY, CDR2 SVGAGI. Trimming removed 8 bases from V and 6 bases from J, with 15 bases in between. Here the CDR3 reads CASGARPFDTQYF. The CDR3 region has the DNA TGTGCCAGCGGGGCCCGGCCCTTTGATACGCAGTATTTT.

The sample holds many counts of this clonotype. The chain has TRBV5-8 and TRBJ1-5, with 10 positions matching TRBD1. V gave up 5 bases and J gave up 6 bases; unmatched junction bases: 5. Germline V CDR1 and CDR2: SGHTS, YDEGEE. The CDR3 is 14 amino acids. Here the CDR3 DNA reads TGTGCCAGCAGTCGGGACAGGGGATTTCAGCCCCAGCATTTT. Amino acid sequence: CASSRDRGFQPQHF.

The rearrangement links TRBV11-1 to TRBJ1-6; 8 nucleotides match TRBD1. CDR3 length: 16 amino acids. Germline lookup yields CDR1 SGHAT and CDR2 FQDESV (reference sequence). J gave up 6 bases and V 5 bases, and 9 bases lay outside the gene matches. The DNA of the CDR3 is TGTGCCAGCAGCGCGGACAGGGTGGGTGCTAATTCACCCCTCCACTTT. Translation gives CASSADRVGANSPLHF.

This chain uses TRBV10-3 with TRBJ1-5, with D maybe TRBD1 (6 bases). In germline, CDR1 is ENHRY, CDR2 SYGVKD. The CDR3 contains 13 residues. The germline V and J ends were trimmed by 8 bases and 5 bases, with 13 bases remaining between them. CDR3 coding DNA: TGTGCCATCCATGACAGGCCCGATCAGCCCCAGCATTTT. Protein product: CAIHDRPDQPQHF.

This clonotype was found many times. The genes are TRBV2 and TRBJ2-7; D possibly corresponds to TRBD1 (5 bases). Germline lookup yields CDR1 SNHLY and CDR2 FYNNEI. The ends were cut back, 2 bases at V and 9 bases at J, with 11 bases in the middle. The CDR3 extends over 12 amino acids. CDR3 region: CASSERGPGQYF. CDR3 coding DNA: TGTGCCAGCAGTGAAAGGGGCCCGGGGCAGTACTTC.

J is TRBJ1-1 and V is TRBV7-9; D not resolved. The CDR3 length is 12 residues. Germline-derived CDR1 and CDR2 are SEHNR and FQNEAQ (reference sequence). V was clipped by 0 bases and J by 5 bases, with 4 bases between them. The CDR3 coding sequence is TGTGCCAGCAGCTTAGCCCTTACTGAAGCTTTCTTT. It encodes CASSLALTEAFF.

This clonotype was seen repeatedly, ten times or more. The chain employs TRBV5-5 and TRBJ2-2; D not resolved. Deletions cut 3 bases from V and 5 bases from J, with 8 bases between. The CDR3 has 13 residues. The germline gives CDR1 SGHKS, CDR2 YYEKEE (reference sequence). This CDR3 is CASSSTSTGELFF. CDR3 in DNA: TGTGCCAGCAGCTCAACCTCGACCGGGGAGCTGTTTTTT.

V and J are TRBV20-1 and TRBJ2-7; 10 bases are shared with TRBD1. Per the germline V gene, CDR1 is DFQATT and CDR2 is SNEGSKA (reference sequence). J lost 5 bases, V lost 6 bases, and 7 bases had no gene match. This CDR3 is built from 13 residues. CDR3 bases: TGCAGTGCCCTGGGACAGGGGTCCCACGAGCAGTACTTC. It is translated as CSALGQGSHEQYF.

The chain has TRBV25-1 and TRBJ1-4, with D possibly TRBD1 on 5 matching bases. This CDR3 comprises 15 residues. The germline V gene encodes CDR1 MGHDK and CDR2 SYGVNS. V was cut by 2 bases and J by 0 bases, with 7 bases left in between. The CDR3 DNA is TGTGCCAGCAGTGAAGGGGGGGCAACTAATGAAAAACTGTTTTTT. This translates into CASSEGGATNEKLFF.

In the case of this clonotype: A read error may produce the germline difference seen at one junction end. The rearrangement links TRBV29-1 to TRBJ1-2; 8 bases match TRBD1. The CDR3 totals 14 residues. Germline V gives CDR1 SQVTM, CDR2 ANQGSEA. The CDR3 loop is CSAESGTGAYGYTF. As DNA, the CDR3 is TGCAGCGCTGAATCCGGGACAGGCGCCTATGGCTACACCTTC.

V gene TRBV2 combines with J gene TRBJ2-7, with TRBD2 matching over 7 bases. Germline V gene data show CDR1 as SNHLY and CDR2 as FYNNEI. The CDR3 consists of 13 residues. Germline trimming cut 8 bases from V and 0 bases from J; bases unmatched to any gene: 4. The CDR3 nucleotides are TGTGCCAGCGGGGGGGGTCTCTCCTACGAGCAGTACTTC. It is translated as CASGGGLSYEQYF.

This clonotype came up many times. The chain combines TRBV5-5 with TRBJ2-6; no reliable D call. V was trimmed by 1 base and J by 0 bases, leaving 5 bases between them. The CDR3 has 15 amino acids. CDR1 SGHKS and CDR2 YYEKEE come from the germline V gene (reference sequence). The CDR3 DNA reads as TGTGCCAGCAGCTTGATCAGCTCTGGGGCCAACGTCCTGACTTTC. Translating gives CASSLISSGANVLTF.

This clonotype was counted at least ten times. This rearrangement joins TRBV7-2 to TRBJ1-2, with D uncertain. Germline V CDR1 and CDR2: SGHTA, FQGNSA. Trimming pared 1 base from V and 10 bases from J, leaving 10 bases between. The CDR3 has 12 amino acids. The CDR3 spells CASSLDGSVYTF. Written as DNA, the CDR3 is TGTGCCAGCAGCTTAGACGGGTCAGTCTACACCTTC. The full variable domain, completed using reference TRBV7-2 and TRBJ1-2, is GAGVSQSPSNKVTEKGKDVELRCDPISGHTALYWYRQSLGQGLEFLIYFQGNSAPDKSGLPSDRFSAERTGGSVSTLTIQRTQQEDSAVYLCASSLDGSVYTFGSGTRLTVV.

This clonotype was recorded at least ten times. V usage is TRBV5-6 and J usage is TRBJ1-6; TRBD1 aligns across 7 bases. The germline gives CDR1 SGHDT, CDR2 YYEEEE. V shed 0 bases, J shed 11 bases, and the junction held 8 bases outside the gene matches. This CDR3 has 15 residues. The CDR3 region is CASSLDSGGYPPLHF. DNA for the CDR3: TGTGCCAGCAGCTTGGATTCAGGGGGATATCCACCCCTCCACTTT.

The V gene is TRBV19, the J gene TRBJ1-5; D unresolved. From germline, CDR1 is LNHDA and CDR2 SQIVND (reference sequence). This CDR3 has 13 amino acids. V was pared by 5 bases and J by 6 bases, with 11 bases between. As DNA, the CDR3 is TGTGCCAGTAGTGTGAGGGCGAGTCAGCCCCAGCATTTT. It is translated as CASSVRASQPQHF.

V and J are TRBV15 and TRBJ2-2, with D perhaps TRBD1 or TRBD2 (6 bases each). Trimming cost V 0 bases and J 6 bases, with 14 bases left between them. CDR1 and CDR2 (germline): LNHNV, YYDKDF (reference sequence). The length of the CDR3 is 16 residues. CDR3 in DNA: TGTGCCACCAGCAGAGATCCGGGTGGGGGGCCCGGGGAGCTGTTTTTT. Its protein product is CATSRDPGGGPGELFF.

Concerning this clonotype: A read error may be the cause here, since a much bigger clone is one base away. Because the CDR3 is missing its conserved closing phenylalanine or tryptophan, this is likely a read error. The gene calls are TRBV5-1 and TRBJ2-1; 9 nucleotides agree with TRBD1. The ends lost 1 base at V and 7 bases at J; junction bases unmatched: 6. Germline-derived CDR1 and CDR2 are SGHRS and YFSETQ. This CDR3 contains 15 residues. The CDR3 spells CASSLMGQGMNEQFY. Here the CDR3 DNA reads TGCGCCAGCAGCTTGATGGGACAGGGTATGAATGAGCAGTTCTAC.

There are a few counts of this clonotype. This chain connects TRBV20-1 to TRBJ1-6; 10 positions agree with TRBD1. There are 15 residues in the CDR3. The germline V gene has CDR1 DFQATT and CDR2 SNEGSKA (reference sequence). Trimming cost V 6 bases and J 11 bases; bases outside gene matches: 13. The CDR3 region has the DNA TGCAGTGCGCCGATTCCGGGACAGGGGATGACACCCCTCCACTTT. It encodes CSAPIPGQGMTPLHF.

This clonotype was seen repeatedly, ten times or more. This chain uses TRBV11-3 with TRBJ2-1; D is tentatively TRBD1 or TRBD2 (5 bases each). CDR3 length: 13 amino acids. The V gene lost 4 bases and the J gene lost 8 bases, with 12 bases spanning the gap. CDR1 and CDR2 from the germline V gene are SGHNT and YENEEA. The CDR3 nucleotides read TGTGCCAGCAGCTCGGGGCTCGGGGATGAGCAGTTCTTC. It specifies CASSSGLGDEQFF.

Concerning this clonotype: This may come from a read error, since a much larger clone is one base off. The conserved final phenylalanine or tryptophan is absent from the CDR3, which likely points to a read error. The chain joins TRBV7-9 to TRBJ2-2; D is undetermined. The V gene lost 6 bases and the J gene lost 1 base, with 9 bases spanning the gap. Germline lookup yields CDR1 SEHNR and CDR2 FQNEAQ (reference sequence). The length of the CDR3 is 14 residues. CDR3 sequence: CASRSWGNTGELFS. CDR3 nucleotides: TGTGCCAGCAGGTCCTGGGGGAACACCGGGGAGCTGTTTTCT.

With regard to this clonotype: A single base separates this from a much larger clone, so it may be a read error. This CDR3 is missing its conserved last phenylalanine or tryptophan, likely due to a read error. The chain is built from TRBV11-3 and TRBJ1-1, with 9 bases matching TRBD1. The CDR3 length is 14 residues. V lost 7 bases, J lost 5 bases, and 8 bases stayed unmatched. CDR1 and CDR2 (germline): SGHNT, YENEEA. CDR3 residues: CASTPDRGGTEAFS. CDR3 coding DNA: TGTGCCAGCACCCCGGACAGGGGAGGTACTGAAGCTTTCTCT.

This clonotype was seen many times. This chain connects TRBV19 to TRBJ1-6; TRBD1 matches 9 bases. This CDR3 is built from 17 residues. J was trimmed by 7 bases and V by 3 bases; bases with no gene match: 10. CDR1 and CDR2 (germline): LNHDA, SQIVND (reference sequence). The CDR3 here is CASSIPVTGTGNSPLHF. DNA of the CDR3: TGTGCCAGTAGTATCCCAGTAACCGGGACAGGGAATTCACCCCTCCACTTT. The full variable domain, its missing parts supplied by reference TRBV19 and TRBJ1-6, is DGGITQSPKYLFRKEGQNVTLSCEQNLNHDAMYWYRQDPGQGLRLIYYSQIVNDFQKGDIAEGYSVSREKKESFPLTVTSAQKNPTAFYLCASSIPVTGTGNSPLHFGNGTRLTVT.